The rows below give T cell receptor beta chains drawn from one sample of a study of blood T cell repertoires in COVID-19. The protocol was immunoSEQ multiplex PCR, while the TCRdb copy is restricted to in-frame clones and leaves out a portion. The sample comprises about 100,000 clones, 65% to 85% of which are singletons, and about 18% rests with the top ten. Sequences were obtained from peripheral blood. These receptors all come from a woman aged 55-69 years with acute or convalescent COVID-19. Both conserved end residues are part of each CDR3. The D gene is left open where the match is weak. Not every row has a clone size; where given, it reads once, few, many or a size class.

J | D | size | V | DNA | CDR3
TRBJ1-2 | - | - | TRBV4-2 | TGTGCCAGCAGCCAAGAAGGGCAGGGGCAAGGCTACACCTTC | CASSQEGQGQGYTF
TRBJ1-5 | - | - | TRBV19 | TGTGCCAGTAGTTTAGGCAGCTCGGGGATTCAGCCCCAGCATTTT | CASSLGSSGIQPQHF
TRBJ2-2 | TRBD1 | - | TRBV6-5 | TGTGCCACAGACGGGGGACAGGGGGCCACCGGGGAGCTGTTTTTT | CATDGGQGATGELFF
TRBJ2-2 | TRBD1 | few | TRBV30 | TGTGCCTGGGCAGGGGGGAACACCGGGGAGCTGTTTTTT | CAWAGGNTGELFF
TRBJ1-2 | TRBD1 | few | TRBV5-1 | TGCGCCAGCAGCCCGGGACAGGGAGGCTATGGCTACACCTTC | CASSPGQGGYGYTF
TRBJ1-2 | - | - | TRBV19 | TGTGCCAGTAGTATGATGAGCGACTATGGCTACACCTTC | CASSMMSDYGYTF
TRBJ1-4 | - | - | TRBV28 | TGTGCCAGCAGTCCACCCGGGGTGGAAAATGAAAAACTGTTTTTT | CASSPPGVENEKLFF
TRBJ1-3 | TRBD1 | few | TRBV9 | TGTGCCAGCAGCGAGGGACAGGGGAACACCATATATTTT | CASSEGQGNTIYF
TRBJ2-1 | TRBD1 | - | TRBV7-2 | TGTGCCAGCAGCCCCGGGACAGCGATTAACAATGAGCAGTTCTTC | CASSPGTAINNEQFF
TRBJ2-1 | TRBD1 | - | TRBV4-1 | TGCGCCAGCAGCCAAGGGCAGGGGGCGGACAATGAGCAGTTCTTC | CASSQGQGADNEQFF
TRBJ2-5 | - | - | TRBV5-1 | TGCGCCAGCAGCAACAAAGGGGCTGGAGAGACCCAGTACTTC | CASSNKGAGETQYF
TRBJ1-4 | TRBD1 | - | TRBV6-1 | TGTGCCAGCAGTGAAGCCCCACCGAGGGGGCGTGAAAAACTGTTTTTT | CASSEAPPRGREKLFF
TRBJ1-2 | - | - | TRBV3-1/TRBV3-2 | TGTGCCAGCAGCCAAGATTCCCGGTATTCAAACTATGGCTACACCTTC | CASSQDSRYSNYGYTF
TRBJ2-7 | TRBD2 | - | TRBV6-6 | TGTGCCAGCAGAGACGTGGTAGCGGGGGGTCTCTACGAGCAGTACTTC | CASRDVVAGGLYEQYF
TRBJ2-2 | TRBD2 | - | TRBV12-3/TRBV12-4 | TGTGCCGGGAGGGAAACCGGGGAGCTGTTTTTT | CAGRETGELFF
TRBJ1-1 | - | - | TRBV6-1 | TGTGCCAGCAGTGAAGTTAGGGGAAGTTACACTGAAGCTTTCTTT | CASSEVRGSYTEAFF
TRBJ1-5 | - | - | TRBV27 | TGTGCCAGCAGTGTTTGGGGGGTTAGCAATCAGCCCCAGCATTTT | CASSVWGVSNQPQHF
TRBJ1-4 | - | - | TRBV4-1 | TGCGCCAGCAGCCCGAGCGGGGGGACTAATGAAAAACTGTTTTTT | CASSPSGGTNEKLFF
TRBJ2-5 | TRBD1 | - | TRBV5-1 | TGCGCCAGCAGCACTACAGGGGCCCGAGAGACCCAGTACTTC | CASSTTGARETQYF
TRBJ1-1 | - | - | TRBV19 | TGTGCCAGTAGTATAGATAGGGGGACTGAAGCTTTCTTT | CASSIDRGTEAFF
TRBJ1-2 | - | - | TRBV5-6 | TGTGCCAGCAGCACCGTAGACAGGACCTTCTATGGCTACACCTTC | CASSTVDRTFYGYTF
TRBJ1-1 | - | - | TRBV2 | TGTGCCAGTCTACAGGGAAACACTGAAGCTTTCTTT | CASLQGNTEAFF
TRBJ1-1 | - | - | TRBV24-1 | TGTGCCACCAGTCTCGGGGCTGAAGCTTTCTTT | CATSLGAEAFF
TRBJ1-5 | - | - | TRBV6-9 | TGTGCCAGCAGTTATCAAGAGGTGGATAGCAATCAGCCCCAGCATTTT | CASSYQEVDSNQPQHF
TRBJ1-6 | - | - | TRBV30 | TGTGCCTGGAGTAAAGGACAGTATAATTCACCCCTCCACTTT | CAWSKGQYNSPLHF
TRBJ2-5 | TRBD2 | - | TRBV9 | TGTGCCAGCAGCCCCAGAGCTAGCGGGGCGGAGACCCAGTACTTC | CASSPRASGAETQYF
TRBJ2-1 | TRBD2 | few | TRBV5-4 | TGTGCCAGCAGCCCCGCTAGCGGGGGGCCCTACAATGAGCAGTTCTTC | CASSPASGGPYNEQFF
TRBJ1-5 | - | once | TRBV7-3 | TGTGCCAGCAGCTTAGACGGGAATCAGCCCCAGCATTTT | CASSLDGNQPQHF